The sequence of this TCR beta chain was determined in a study of cytomegalovirus exposure and HLA in healthy donors. PCR was performed using 60 Vbeta and 13 Jbeta primers. Per the authors' pipeline: A later analysis counted around 74 million unique TCR beta chains, some 10 million shared. Generated by immunoSEQ multiplex PCR, the TCRdb table keeps only in-frame clones and is missing some. V, J and clone size reflect that table, while D and trimming were determined from the DNA. This table holds roughly 110,000 clones, about 80% found once. Germline-derived CDR1 and CDR2 are SGHRS and YFSETQ. There are 15 residues in the CDR3. With V trimmed by 4 bases and J by 5 bases, 8 bases remained unmatched. General study points: 150 or so TCR beta chains were listed as cytomegalovirus-associated.

This clone was seen only once. The antigen is not known. The source of this sequence is a human donor in good health. Source material: PBMCs. The V and J genes are TRBV5-1 and TRBJ1-2, with TRBD1 matching over 10 bases. The CDR3 nucleotides read TGCGCCAGCAGCCCCGCCGGGGGACAGGGGTATGGCTACACCTTC. Protein sequence: CASSPAGGQGYGYTF.